This TCR beta chain derives from a study of CXCR3-negative and CXCR3-positive naive CD8 T cells. Study-wide results and limits: Memory cells showed distinct TRBV-TRBJ patterns, while the two naive subsets matched. CXCR3-positive naive cells had TRB CDR3s that were more hydrophobic than CXCR3-negative naive cells had. Similarly elevated diversity marked both naive subsets, with memory CD8+ cells showing far lower diversity.

With respect to this clonotype: Antigen: not known.

UMI-labeled 5' RACE yielded the TRB cDNA libraries. TCRdb re-called the 5' RACE reads; every CDR3 protein appears as one record, without DNA. Across roughly 70,000 distinct CDR3 sequences, the top ten clones capture roughly 1.5% of the sample. This CDR3 region has 15 residues. Germline CDR1 is DFQATT and CDR2 is SNEGSKA (reference sequence). Phenotypically, naive CD8+ T cells corresponded to CD45RO-CCR7+CD27+CD95-. This sequence joins TRBV20-1 and TRBJ2-2; as DNA is missing, the TRBD1 call by TCRdb cannot be tested. The sequenced material came from naive CXCR3- CD8+ T cells from blood. As to subset: CD45RO-CCR7+CD27+CD95- naive CD8+ T cells lacking CXCR3 (TNR3-). The origin of this receptor is a human donor in good health. Some clones in this sample may be carry-over from other donors' samples. The CDR3 loop reads CSARIDRGSTGELFF.